A single TCR beta chain is shown here with its context. The antigen remains unidentified. This specimen comes from a study of cytomegalovirus exposure and HLA in healthy donors. Study findings and constraints: Some V segments, TRBV6-2 and TRBV6-3 among them, were indistinguishable and were therefore excluded. Many donors shared some public TCRs, even though most TCR sequences were rare.

V was clipped by 0 bases and J by 2 bases, with 11 bases between them. The germline gives CDR1 SGHTS, CDR2 YDEGEE. This CDR3 contains 15 residues. Primers for the PCR totalled 60 Vbeta and 13 Jbeta. Clones were sequenced by immunoSEQ multiplex PCR, and TCRdb holds only the in-frame ones, with some missing. Of about 120,000 clones listed, 80% to 90% were seen once; the top ten hold 1.5% to 2%. The receptor comes from a middle-aged man in good health and CMV-seronegative. This rearrangement joins TRBV5-8 to TRBJ1-2, with a possible D match to TRBD1 (6 bases). The sequenced material came from PBMCs. The CDR3 sequence: CASSLGGGSNYGYTF. The CDR3 bases are TGTGCCAGCAGCTTGGGTGGGGGCTCCAACTATGGCTACACCTTC.